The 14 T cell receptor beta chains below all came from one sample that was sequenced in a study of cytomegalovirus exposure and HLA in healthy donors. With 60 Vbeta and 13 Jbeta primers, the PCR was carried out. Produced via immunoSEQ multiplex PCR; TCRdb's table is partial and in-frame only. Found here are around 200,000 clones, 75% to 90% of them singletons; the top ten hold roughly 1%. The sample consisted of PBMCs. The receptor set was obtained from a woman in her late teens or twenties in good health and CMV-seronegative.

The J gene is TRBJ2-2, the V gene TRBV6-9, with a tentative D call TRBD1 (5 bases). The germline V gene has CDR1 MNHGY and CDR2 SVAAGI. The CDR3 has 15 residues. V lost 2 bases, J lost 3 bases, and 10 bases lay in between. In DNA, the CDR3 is TGTGCCAGCAGTTATATGATGGGGCACACCGGGGAGCTGTTTTTT. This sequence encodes CASSYMMGHTGELFF.

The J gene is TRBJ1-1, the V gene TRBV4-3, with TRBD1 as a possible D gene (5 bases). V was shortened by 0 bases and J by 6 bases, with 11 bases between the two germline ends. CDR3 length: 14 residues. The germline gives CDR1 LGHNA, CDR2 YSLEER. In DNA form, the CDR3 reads TGCGCCAGCAGCCAAGACAGGGAAAGGGCTGAAGCTTTCTTT. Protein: CASSQDRERAEAFF.

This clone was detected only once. CDR3 in DNA: TGTGCCAGCAGCCGAACCGGGGTTGGAGATACGCAGTATTTT. Its protein is CASSRTGVGDTQYF. This chain links TRBV9 with TRBJ2-3; D is perhaps TRBD2 (5 bases). Germline CDR1 reads SGDLS; CDR2 reads YYNGEE. The CDR3 loop spans 14 amino acids. V dropped 4 bases and J dropped 5 bases, with 14 bases sitting between them.

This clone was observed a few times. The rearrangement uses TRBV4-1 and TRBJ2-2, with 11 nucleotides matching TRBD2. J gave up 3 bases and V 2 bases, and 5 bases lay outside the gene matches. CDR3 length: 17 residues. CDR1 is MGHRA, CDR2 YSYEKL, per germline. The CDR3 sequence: CASSQIAGGPYTGELFF. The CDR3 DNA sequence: TGCGCCAGCAGCCAAATAGCGGGGGGGCCCTACACCGGGGAGCTGTTTTTT.

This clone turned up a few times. The CDR3 nucleotides read TGCGCCAGCAGCTACCGGACTAGCGCCTACACAGATACGCAGTATTTT. Its protein product is CASSYRTSAYTDTQYF. The chain recombines TRBV5-1 with TRBJ2-3; 9 bases align to TRBD2. Trimming at V came to 3 bases and at J to 2 bases, leaving 7 bases not matched to a gene. The CDR3 covers 16 residues. CDR1 and CDR2 from the germline V gene are SGHRS and YFSETQ. Using reference TRBV5-1 and TRBJ2-3 for the parts outside the CDR3, the full variable domain is KAGVTQTPRYLIKTRGQQVTLSCSPISGHRSVSWYQQTPGQGLQFLFEYFSETQRNKGNFPGRFSGRQFSNSRSEMNVSTLELGDSALYLCASSYRTSAYTDTQYFGPGTRLTVL.

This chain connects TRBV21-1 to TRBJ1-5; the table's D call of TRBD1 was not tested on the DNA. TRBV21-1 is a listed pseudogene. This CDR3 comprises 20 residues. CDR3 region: CASSKEARWGQGPFNQPQHF. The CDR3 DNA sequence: TGTGCCAGCAGCAAAGAGGCGCGATGGGGGCAGGGCCCGTTCAATCAGCCCCAGCATTTT.

The CDR3 nucleotides read TGTGCCAGCAGCCATTATCAGGGGTACCCTGGAAACACCATATATTTT. This encodes CASSHYQGYPGNTIYF. V and J are TRBV7-9 and TRBJ1-3; tentatively, D is TRBD1 (6 bases). The V and J ends lost 5 bases and 2 bases respectively, with 16 bases between them. Germline values: CDR1 SEHNR, CDR2 FQNEAQ (reference sequence). This CDR3 is built from 16 residues.

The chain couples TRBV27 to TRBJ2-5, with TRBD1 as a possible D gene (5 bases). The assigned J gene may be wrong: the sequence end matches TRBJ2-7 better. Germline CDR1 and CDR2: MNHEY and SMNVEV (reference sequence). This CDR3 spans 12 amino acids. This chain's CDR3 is CASRRTLYEQYF. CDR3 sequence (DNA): TGTGCCAGCAGGCGGACACTTTACGAGCAGTACTTC.

The CDR3 here is CASSRTTNEKLFF. The CDR3 DNA sequence: TGTGCCAGCAGCAGAACAACTAATGAAAAACTGTTTTTT. The rearrangement links TRBV6-5 to TRBJ1-4, with D hard to call. Trimming removed 6 bases from V and 0 bases from J, with 5 bases in between. Germline lookup yields CDR1 MNHEY and CDR2 SVGAGI. The CDR3 runs to 13 residues.

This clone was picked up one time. CDR3 nucleotide sequence: TGTGCCAGTAGTAAGGGGACTAGCTCCGTTTACTACGAGCAGTACTTC. Residues: CASSKGTSSVYYEQYF. The genes are TRBV19 and TRBJ2-7; TRBD2 agrees at 9 bases. Germline lookup yields CDR1 LNHDA and CDR2 SQIVND (reference sequence). The ends lost 4 bases at V and 3 bases at J; junction bases unmatched: 10. CDR3 length equals 16 residues.

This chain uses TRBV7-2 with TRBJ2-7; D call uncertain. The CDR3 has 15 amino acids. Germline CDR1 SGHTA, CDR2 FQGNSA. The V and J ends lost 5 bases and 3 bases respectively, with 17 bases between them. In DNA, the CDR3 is TGTGCCAGCAGCCACGGGTCCGTAGACCTCTACGAGCAGTACTTC. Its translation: CASSHGSVDLYEQYF.

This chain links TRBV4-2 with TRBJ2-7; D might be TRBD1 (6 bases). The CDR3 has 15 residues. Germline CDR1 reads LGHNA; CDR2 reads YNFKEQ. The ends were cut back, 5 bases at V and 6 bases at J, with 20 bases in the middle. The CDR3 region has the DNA TGTGCCAGCAGCAAAAGGGACATAGTCTCCCTCGAGCAGTACTTC. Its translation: CASSKRDIVSLEQYF.

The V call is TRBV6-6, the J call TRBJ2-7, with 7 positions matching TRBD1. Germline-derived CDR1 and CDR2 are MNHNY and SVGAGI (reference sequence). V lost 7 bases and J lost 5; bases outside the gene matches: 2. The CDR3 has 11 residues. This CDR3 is CASTDRDEQYF. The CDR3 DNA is TGTGCCAGCACTGACAGGGACGAGCAGTACTTC.

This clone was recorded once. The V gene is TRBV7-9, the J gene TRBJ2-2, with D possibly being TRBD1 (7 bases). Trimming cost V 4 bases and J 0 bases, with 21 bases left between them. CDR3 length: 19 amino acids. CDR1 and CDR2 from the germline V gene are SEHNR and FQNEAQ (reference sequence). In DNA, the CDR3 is TGTGCCAGCAGCTCTACCCGGACAGGAGGGGACGCGAACACCGGGGAGCTGTTTTTT. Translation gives CASSSTRTGGDANTGELFF.